This entry features one T cell receptor (beta chain) sequence. No antigen is known for it. This sample was included in a study of beta chain features in type 1 diabetes. Across the study: No age, gender or cell yield differences were seen between patients and healthy donors. Whole-study findings and limits: A moderate, significant TCRB CDR3 shortening appeared in type 1 diabetes across four CD4+ subsets.

Reverse transcription of all isolated RNA meant that expressed TCRB transcripts were sequenced. Samples of naive, central memory and regulatory T cells yielded a mean of about 3.9 million reads. Libraries were prepared by immunoSEQ multiplex PCR; TCRdb keeps only in-frame clonotypes and omits some of them. This table has about 650,000 clones, around 12% appearing once. V lost 6 bases and J lost 7, with 15 bases in between. The length of the CDR3 is 13 residues. In germline, CDR1 is SEHNR, CDR2 FQNEAQ (reference sequence). By way of CD45RO/CCR7/CD25/CD127/CD95/CD27, the CD4+ regulatory, stem cell-like memory, central memory and naive cells were sorted. Purity exceeding 95% was reached by all sorted populations.

The chain is built from TRBV7-9 and TRBJ2-5; D uncertain. This receptor was identified in a man aged 25-45 years with type 1 diabetes. Specimen: naive CD4+ T cells from blood. The CDR3 DNA follows: TGTGCCAGCAGAGGTGCAGGCCCTGGGACCCAGTACTTC. Residues: CASRGAGPGTQYF.